This entry lists 18 T cell receptor beta chains sequenced from one sample in a study of brain metastases from non-small cell lung cancer. Clones were read by immunoSEQ multiplex PCR, and TCRdb kept only the in-frame ones, dropping some. Of fewer than 2,000 clones listed, about 81% were seen once; the top ten hold approximately 13%. Input material: primary lung tumor tissue. The receptors here all came from a donor aged 40 or over with non-small cell lung cancer.

As for this clone: This CDR3 is also generated by other DNA sequences in the sample. The DNA of the CDR3 is TGTGCCACCAGTGGTGGGCTAGCGGGGGTTTCCTACAATGAGCAGTTCTTC. It codes for CATSGGLAGVSYNEQFF. V usage is TRBV24-1 and J usage is TRBJ2-1; 10 nucleotides agree with TRBD2. The V segment lost 5 bases and the J segment 1 base; nucleotides outside the gene matches: 7. The CDR3 extends over 17 amino acids. Germline CDR1 and CDR2: KGHDR and SFDVKD.

This clone was found once. V is TRBV7-2 and J is TRBJ1-2; 10 bases map to TRBD1. The CDR3 is 13 residues long. Trimming cost V 6 bases and J 7 bases; bases outside gene matches: 5. Germline V gives CDR1 SGHTA, CDR2 FQGNSA. CDR3 DNA: TGTGCCAGCAGTTCCCGGGACAGGGGTGGCTACACCTTC. Protein sequence: CASSSRDRGGYTF.

This clone came up once. The chain carries TRBV7-2 and TRBJ1-1; no firm D call. The V end lost 3 bases, the J end lost 7 bases, and 12 bases lay between the germline ends. The CDR3 contains 13 residues. The germline V gene has CDR1 SGHTA and CDR2 FQGNSA. The CDR3 loop reads CASSFFGRGEAFF. In DNA, the CDR3 is TGTGCCAGCAGCTTTTTTGGGCGCGGTGAAGCTTTCTTT.

The chain joins TRBV10-1 to TRBJ1-2; 7 nucleotides match TRBD1. This CDR3 spans 17 amino acids. Germline-derived CDR1 and CDR2 are WNHNN and SYGVQD (reference sequence). The J segment lost 1 base and the V segment lost 2 bases, leaving 10 bases of the junction unmatched. The CDR3 nucleotides are TGCGCCAGCAGTGAGGCCTCTTGGACAGGACGTAACTATGGCTACACCTTC. Residues: CASSEASWTGRNYGYTF.

The chain combines TRBV4-3 with TRBJ2-3; 10 nucleotides align to TRBD1. Germline V gives CDR1 LGHNA, CDR2 YSLEER. The CDR3 consists of 18 residues. Trimming cost V 3 bases and J 2 bases; bases outside gene matches: 11. In DNA form, the CDR3 reads TGCGCCAGCAGCCAGAGGGACAGGGGAGCCTTTAACACAGATACGCAGTATTTT. It codes for CASSQRDRGAFNTDTQYF.

The CDR3 reads CASSVGGSYEQYF. Here the CDR3 DNA reads TGTGCCAGCAGCGTCGGTGGCTCCTACGAGCAGTACTTC. V is TRBV14 and J is TRBJ2-7; D gene ambiguous. V was cut by 5 bases and J by 0 bases, with 8 bases left in between. Germline V gene data show CDR1 as SGHDN and CDR2 as FVKESK. The CDR3 is 13 amino acids.

The V and J genes are TRBV18 and TRBJ2-5; 8 bases fit TRBD2. The CDR3 runs to 15 residues. V shed 3 bases, J shed 1 base, and the junction held 4 bases outside the gene matches. In germline, CDR1 is KGHSH, CDR2 LQKENI. The CDR3 nucleotides are TGTGCCAGCTCACCTAGCGGGGCGACCCAAGAGACCCAGTACTTC. Translated, it gives CASSPSGATQETQYF.

CDR3 coding DNA: TGTGCCAGCAGTCCACGACAGGGCGGTGAAGCTTTCTTT. Translated: CASSPRQGGEAFF. The chain joins TRBV7-3 to TRBJ1-1, with TRBD1 matching over 7 bases. Germline values: CDR1 SGHTA, CDR2 FQGTGA. J was trimmed by 7 bases and V by 6 bases; bases with no gene match: 8. This CDR3 comprises 13 residues.

The chain uses TRBV7-2 and TRBJ1-6; D is unresolved. The germline gives CDR1 SGHTA, CDR2 FQGNSA. V dropped 6 bases and J dropped 0 bases, with 9 bases sitting between them. This CDR3 comprises 15 residues. CDR3: CASRGRGSYNSPLHF. The CDR3 region has the DNA TGTGCCAGCAGAGGGCGGGGCTCCTATAATTCACCCCTCCACTTT.

The V and J genes are TRBV5-1 and TRBJ2-1; TRBD2 matches at 7 bases. This CDR3 spans 15 amino acids. The V gene's germline CDR1 is SGHRS and CDR2 YFSETQ. Trimming cost V 3 bases and J 6 bases; bases outside gene matches: 9. CDR3 in amino acids: CASSSRLASRNEQFF. The CDR3, as DNA: TGCGCCAGCAGCTCGCGACTAGCCAGCCGCAATGAGCAGTTCTTC.

The rearrangement uses TRBV6-2 or TRBV6-3 and TRBJ1-1, with TRBD1 identical over 8 bases. This CDR3 has 15 residues. V dropped 6 bases and J dropped 4; count of bases not matched to a gene: 10. CDR1 is MNHEY and CDR2 is SVGEGT in the germline V gene. DNA of the CDR3: TGTGCCAGCAGCGAAGCAGGGGGCGGTTCCACTGAAGCTTTCTTT. This sequence encodes CASSEAGGGSTEAFF.

The chain recombines TRBV2 with TRBJ1-1; D is unclear. Germline loops: CDR1 SNHLY, CDR2 FYNNEI. The CDR3 covers 14 residues. V lost 6 bases to trimming and J lost 8 bases, with 19 bases between them. The CDR3 sequence is CASRIALGYVEAFF. Here the CDR3 DNA reads TGTGCCAGCAGGATCGCTTTGGGGTACGTAGAAGCTTTCTTT.

V and J are TRBV28 and TRBJ2-5; 7 bases are a match to TRBD1. There are 14 residues in the CDR3. J was trimmed by 4 bases and V by 3 bases; bases with no gene match: 5. Germline-derived CDR1 and CDR2 are MDHEN and SYDVKM. CDR3 nucleotides: TGTGCCAGCAGTTTCGGACAGGCGCGAGAGACCCAGTACTTC. Translating it yields CASSFGQARETQYF.

The gene calls are TRBV19 and TRBJ1-5, with 8 bases aligning to TRBD1. Germline V gene sequence: CDR1 LNHDA, CDR2 SQIVND (reference sequence). The V gene end was trimmed by 3 bases and the J gene end by 3 bases; junction bases not matched to a gene: 4. The CDR3 sequence is 15 residues long. The CDR3 nucleotides are TGTGCCAGTAGTATCTGGACAGGGCTCAATCAGCCCCAGCATTTT. Its translation is CASSIWTGLNQPQHF. Filled out from reference TRBV19 and TRBJ1-5, the complete variable domain reads DGGITQSPKYLFRKEGQNVTLSCEQNLNHDAMYWYRQDPGQGLRLIYYSQIVNDFQKGDIAEGYSVSREKKESFPLTVTSAQKNPTAFYLCASSIWTGLNQPQHFGDGTRLSIL.

J is TRBJ1-6 and V is TRBV30; TRBD1 aligns across 8 bases. The germline gives CDR1 GTSNPN, CDR2 SVGIG (reference sequence). Trimming cost V 6 bases and J 9 bases; bases outside gene matches: 10. The CDR3 spans 14 residues. The DNA for the CDR3 is TGTGCCTGCTCCAGGGGGCAAGGTAGTTCACCCCTCCACTTT. This codes for CACSRGQGSSPLHF.

In regard to this clone: Sequence at one end of the junction differs from germline and may be a read error. The V and J genes are TRBV4-2 and TRBJ1-1; 7 bases match TRBD1. Germline CDR1 and CDR2: LGHNA and YNFKEQ. The CDR3 has 15 amino acids. The CDR3 nucleotides read TGTGCCAGCAGCCAAACGGGACAGCTGAACATTGAAGCTTTCTTT. Translation: CASSQTGQLNIEAFF.

V is TRBV7-2 and J is TRBJ1-6; TRBD1 is a possible D gene (5 bases). This CDR3 is built from 17 residues. Per germline, CDR1 SGHTA and CDR2 FQGNSA. V was trimmed by 1 base and J by 2 bases, leaving 12 bases between them. The CDR3 sequence is CASSLVGGGAYNSPLHF. CDR3 DNA sequence: TGTGCCAGCAGCTTAGTGGGGGGTGGCGCCTATAATTCACCCCTCCACTTT.

This sequence joins TRBV7-2 and TRBJ2-1; D is unclear. This CDR3 is built from 13 residues. V lost 1 base and J 5 bases, leaving 6 bases between the germline ends. Germline assignment: CDR1 SGHTA and CDR2 FQGNSA. CDR3 bases: TGTGCCAGCAGCTTAGGAATACACAATGAGCAGTTCTTC. The encoded protein is CASSLGIHNEQFF.